These 32 T cell receptor beta chains originate from one sample sequenced in a study of T cells in Graves' hyperthyroidism and ophthalmopathy. Amplification targeted TCR beta CDR3 regions from RNA transcripts. The HTBI primer set served for first-round RT-PCR of the TCR CDR3. TCRdb independently ran MiXCR on the multiplex PCR reads; one entry per CDR3 protein. Here the sample spans roughly 300,000 distinct CDR3 sequences, 15% to 20% being singletons. Sample: blood. The source is a woman aged 45-60 years with Graves' hyperthyroidism.

A word on this clonotype: A single base separates this from a much larger clone, so it may be a read error. It is likely a read error, because the conserved phenylalanine at the end of the CDR3 is missing. DNA for the CDR3: TGTGCCAGCTCAGCACGAAACACTGAAGCTTTCCTT. This codes for CASSARNTEAFL. This chain connects TRBV18 to TRBJ1-1; D uncertain. Looked up from germline, CDR1 is KGHSH and CDR2 is LQKENI. CDR3 length equals 12 residues. The V and J ends lost 5 bases and 2 bases respectively, with 6 bases between them.

This clonotype was found many times. The rearrangement links TRBV3-1 to TRBJ2-1; tentatively, D is TRBD1 (5 bases). V was trimmed by 7 bases and J by 7 bases, leaving 17 bases between them. This CDR3 is 14 amino acids long. Germline loops: CDR1 LGHDT, CDR2 YNNKEL (reference sequence). CDR3 loop: CASTHGRVGNEQFF. CDR3 bases: TGTGCCAGCACCCATGGCAGGGTAGGGAATGAGCAGTTCTTC.

This clonotype was seen more than once but under ten times. The CDR3 reads CASSGQRTDTQYF. The CDR3 DNA follows: TGTGCCAGCAGCGGACAGCGCACAGATACGCAGTATTTT. The rearrangement links TRBV7-9 to TRBJ2-3; D perhaps matches TRBD1 (6 bases). Germline CDR1 and CDR2: SEHNR and FQNEAQ (reference sequence). With 5 bases removed from V and 1 base from J, the gap between germline ends came to 7 bases. The CDR3 totals 13 residues.

V and J are TRBV19 and TRBJ1-5; possibly TRBD1 for D (6 bases). Per germline, CDR1 LNHDA and CDR2 SQIVND (reference sequence). The CDR3 runs to 14 residues. V was trimmed by 3 bases and J by 4 bases, leaving 10 bases between them. This CDR3 is CASSINRVNQPQHF. CDR3 in DNA: TGTGCCAGTAGTATCAACAGGGTAAATCAGCCCCAGCATTTT.

This clonotype has just a few counts. The chain recombines TRBV5-1 with TRBJ1-1; D is perhaps TRBD1 (6 bases). V lost 0 bases, J lost 0 bases, and 9 bases lay in between. CDR3 length equals 15 residues. Per germline, CDR1 SGHRS and CDR2 YFSETQ. The CDR3 nucleotides are TGCGCCAGCAGCTTGGTAGGGGGGATGAACACTGAAGCTTTCTTT. Its translation is CASSLVGGMNTEAFF. The full variable domain, in which reference TRBV5-1 and TRBJ1-1 provide the parts outside the CDR3, is KAGVTQTPRYLIKTRGQQVTLSCSPISGHRSVSWYQQTPGQGLQFLFEYFSETQRNKGNFPGRFSGRQFSNSRSEMNVSTLELGDSALYLCASSLVGGMNTEAFFGQGTRLTVV.

This clonotype has a count of ten or more. The chain is built from TRBV20-1 and TRBJ2-7; possible D gene TRBD2, 5 bases. Trimming cost V 4 bases and J 4 bases, with 17 bases left between them. From germline, CDR1 is DFQATT and CDR2 SNEGSKA (reference sequence). This CDR3 contains 14 residues. CDR3 residues: CSAIRGSGGYEQYF. The CDR3 DNA reads TGCAGTGCTATTCGAGGGAGTGGCGGTTACGAGCAGTACTTC.

This chain connects TRBV20-1 to TRBJ1-2, with 7 bases lining up with TRBD1. This CDR3 has 13 residues. Germline-derived CDR1 and CDR2 are DFQATT and SNEGSKA (reference sequence). V lost 5 bases and J lost 8; bases outside the gene matches: 11. The CDR3 here is CSAPRTGLWGYTF. The CDR3 DNA reads TGCAGTGCTCCTCGGACAGGCTTATGGGGCTACACCTTC.

The V and J genes are TRBV9 and TRBJ2-1, with a tentative D call TRBD2 (6 bases). The V gene's germline CDR1 is SGDLS and CDR2 YYNGEE. The CDR3 extends over 15 amino acids. V lost 2 bases and J 2 bases, leaving 11 bases between the germline ends. The CDR3 reads CASSVWEAPYNEQFF. CDR3 nucleotide sequence: TGTGCCAGCAGCGTGTGGGAGGCCCCCTACAATGAGCAGTTCTTC.

Only a few counts were recorded for this clonotype. The chain is built from TRBV27 and TRBJ2-7, with D perhaps TRBD1 or TRBD2 (5 bases each). Trimming took 2 bases from V and 2 from J, leaving 10 bases between them. This CDR3 contains 14 residues. Germline CDR1 MNHEY, CDR2 SMNVEV (reference sequence). CDR3 sequence (DNA): TGTGCCAGCAGTTTAAATGGGGGTACCTACGAGCAGTACTTC. The encoded protein is CASSLNGGTYEQYF.

In this sample, this clonotype turned up many times. The chain recombines TRBV12-3 or TRBV12-4 with TRBJ2-7, with a weak D call TRBD1 (6 bases). This CDR3 has 15 amino acids. V was pared by 5 bases and J by 0 bases, with 14 bases between. CDR3: CASSPRTESSYEQYF. CDR3 DNA: TGTGCCAGCAGTCCCCGGACAGAGAGCTCCTACGAGCAGTACTTC.

This clonotype was seen only a few times. This chain joins TRBV7-9 and TRBJ2-2, with TRBD1 identical over 7 bases. The CDR3 totals 13 residues. Per the germline V gene, CDR1 is SEHNR and CDR2 is FQNEAQ (reference sequence). The V segment lost 8 bases and the J segment 6 bases; nucleotides outside the gene matches: 6. DNA for the CDR3: TGTGCCAGCGCAAACCAGGGGGCCGGGGAGCTGTTTTTT. Translating gives CASANQGAGELFF. Together with reference TRBV7-9 and TRBJ2-2, the CDR3 gives the full variable domain: DTGVSQNPRHKITKRGQNVTFRCDPISEHNRLYWYRQTLGQGPEFLTYFQNEAQLEKSRLLSDRFSAERPKGSFSTLEIQRTEQGDSAMYLCASANQGAGELFFGEGSRLTVL.

The V call is TRBV5-6, the J call TRBJ1-1; 9 bases are a match to TRBD1. CDR1 and CDR2 from the germline V gene are SGHDT and YYEEEE. The CDR3 runs to 14 residues. Trimming cost V 1 base and J 5 bases; bases outside gene matches: 3. The CDR3: CASSLIGTGTEAFF. CDR3 DNA: TGTGCCAGCAGCTTGATTGGGACAGGGACTGAAGCTTTCTTT. Full variable domain (rest looked up from reference TRBV5-6 and TRBJ1-1): DAGVTQSPTHLIKTRGQQVTLRCSPKSGHDTVSWYQQALGQGPQFIFQYYEEEERQRGNFPDRFSGHQFPNYSSELNVNALLLGDSALYLCASSLIGTGTEAFFGQGTRLTVV.

V usage is TRBV5-1 and J usage is TRBJ2-1; TRBD1 matches 9 bases. Germline CDR1 reads SGHRS; CDR2 reads YFSETQ. The V and J ends lost 0 bases and 7 bases, in that order; junction bases with no gene match: 5. The CDR3 sequence is 15 residues long. CDR3 residues: CASSLAGTGFNEQFF. The CDR3 bases are TGCGCCAGCAGCTTGGCCGGGACAGGGTTTAATGAGCAGTTCTTC.

The V and J genes are TRBV28 and TRBJ2-6, with D perhaps TRBD1 (5 bases). V shed 3 bases and J shed 3 bases, with 9 bases lying between them. The CDR3 sequence is 15 residues long. Germline values: CDR1 MDHEN, CDR2 SYDVKM. For the CDR3, the DNA is TGTGCCAGCAGTTTTTCAGGGATTGGGGCCAACGTCCTGACTTTC. It translates to CASSFSGIGANVLTF.

The rearrangement joins TRBV24-1 to TRBJ2-5; weak D call: TRBD1 (5 bases). This CDR3 has 13 amino acids. Trimming removed 8 bases from V and 5 bases from J, with 14 bases in between. In germline, CDR1 is KGHDR, CDR2 SFDVKD. The CDR3 DNA follows: TGTGCCACCACAGACAGAAATGTCGAGACCCAGTACTTC. This sequence encodes CATTDRNVETQYF.

The rearrangement uses TRBV5-6 and TRBJ2-5; TRBD2 matches 9 bases. The V segment lost 4 bases and the J segment 0 bases; nucleotides outside the gene matches: 10. Germline V gives CDR1 SGHDT, CDR2 YYEEEE. The CDR3 consists of 17 residues. The CDR3 here is CASSGPLAGKYQETQYF. The DNA for the CDR3 is TGTGCCAGCAGCGGTCCGCTAGCGGGGAAGTACCAAGAGACCCAGTACTTC.

The chain couples TRBV20-1 to TRBJ2-1; 13 bases fit TRBD2. The germline V gene encodes CDR1 DFQATT and CDR2 SNEGSKA (reference sequence). V trimming: 7 bases; J trimming: 5 bases; junction bases outside the gene matches: 5. This CDR3 is built from 14 residues. CDR3 sequence reads: CSVGTSGIDNEQFF. CDR3 nucleotides: TGCAGTGTCGGGACTAGCGGGATCGACAATGAGCAGTTCTTC.

This clonotype was picked up a small number of times. The V call is TRBV5-1, the J call TRBJ2-2; D is perhaps TRBD1 (6 bases). Germline V gene lookup returns CDR1 SGHRS and CDR2 YFSETQ. This CDR3 region has 12 residues. The V end was cut by 4 bases, the J end by 7 bases, with 8 bases between. CDR3 bases: TGCGCCAGCAGCGGGGGCGTCGGGGAGCTGTTTTTT. Amino acids: CASSGGVGELFF.

The chain is built from TRBV7-2 and TRBJ2-5; D unresolved. This CDR3 has 12 amino acids. The germline V gene encodes CDR1 SGHTA and CDR2 FQGNSA. V gave up 2 bases and J gave up 4 bases, with 5 bases separating them. The CDR3 DNA is TGTGCCAGCAGCTTATCCGTAGAGACCCAGTACTTC. It yields the protein CASSLSVETQYF.

This clonotype has more than one count but fewer than ten. The rearrangement uses TRBV11-2 and TRBJ2-7; TRBD1 is a possible D gene (6 bases). Trimming removed 5 bases from V and 0 bases from J, with 14 bases in between. Germline-derived CDR1 and CDR2 are SGHAT and FQNNGV. The CDR3 extends over 15 amino acids. CDR3 residues: CASSPFGTNSYEQYF. The DNA of the CDR3 is TGTGCCAGCAGCCCTTTTGGGACAAACTCCTACGAGCAGTACTTC.

This clonotype was detected many times. V usage is TRBV28 and J usage is TRBJ1-4; possible D gene TRBD1, 6 bases. From germline, CDR1 is MDHEN and CDR2 SYDVKM. The CDR3 extends over 13 amino acids. The V end lost 3 bases, the J end lost 7 bases, and 9 bases lay between the germline ends. The DNA of the CDR3 is TGTGCCAGCAGTTTGAGGGGGGGTGAAAAACTGTTTTTT. This sequence encodes CASSLRGGEKLFF.

This chain uses TRBV6-1 with TRBJ2-7; D possibly matches TRBD1 or TRBD2 (5 bases each). CDR1 and CDR2 (germline): MNHNS, SASEGT. CDR3 length equals 15 residues. V was cut by 7 bases and J by 6 bases, with 22 bases left in between. This CDR3 reads CASTISGPGTIEQYF. The CDR3 DNA follows: TGTGCCAGCACAATTTCGGGACCGGGAACTATCGAGCAGTACTTC.

The CDR3 sequence: CAWSASFQQYF. The CDR3 DNA follows: TGTGCCTGGAGTGCGTCCTTTCAGCAGTACTTC. The V call is TRBV30, the J call TRBJ2-7; D is ambiguous. The CDR3 has 11 residues. Deletions cut 1 base from V and 8 bases from J, with 9 bases between. Germline V gene lookup returns CDR1 GTSNPN and CDR2 SVGIG (reference sequence).

This clonotype was counted only a few times. The chain has TRBV7-9 and TRBJ2-1, with D perhaps matching TRBD2 (6 bases). CDR1 and CDR2 from the germline V gene are SEHNR and FQNEAQ (reference sequence). The CDR3 loop spans 15 amino acids. The ends were cut back, 5 bases at V and 10 bases at J, with 21 bases in the middle. DNA for the CDR3: TGTGCCAGCAGCCATAGCGGAGCCCAGCTTGGCGAGCAGTTCTTC. The encoded protein is CASSHSGAQLGEQFF.

This clonotype came up many times. The chain uses TRBV2 and TRBJ1-2; D remains unclear. Germline CDR1 and CDR2: SNHLY and FYNNEI. Trimming removed 11 bases from V and 0 bases from J, with 10 bases in between. The CDR3 length is 12 residues. CDR3 bases: TGTGCCTCCCAGATACCTAACTATGGCTACACCTTC. Amino acid sequence: CASQIPNYGYTF.

The chain is built from TRBV3-1 and TRBJ2-7; perhaps TRBD1 as D (5 bases). V lost 0 bases and J 5 bases, leaving 14 bases between the germline ends. Germline V gives CDR1 LGHDT, CDR2 YNNKEL (reference sequence). The CDR3 runs to 15 residues. CDR3 DNA: TGTGCCAGCAGCCAAGAAGGGCAGGGTTACCACGAGCAGTACTTC. Translated: CASSQEGQGYHEQYF.

This clonotype came up a few times. J is TRBJ2-7 and V is TRBV20-1; D ambiguous. The CDR3 length is 11 residues. Trimming removed 0 bases from V and 3 bases from J, with 3 bases in between. Germline CDR1 DFQATT, CDR2 SNEGSKA (reference sequence). CDR3: CSARENYEQYF. The CDR3 DNA reads TGCAGTGCTAGAGAAAACTACGAGCAGTACTTC.

The table lists this clonotype with a count of one. It may be a read error: a sequence one base away is much more abundant. The rearrangement links TRBV20-1 to TRBJ2-7; 9 nucleotides agree with TRBD2. The J call may not be correct, given that the DNA end is closer to TRBJ2-1. Germline CDR1 reads DFQATT; CDR2 reads SNEGSKA (reference sequence). The CDR3 extends over 16 amino acids. This CDR3 reads CSARDVGRTSVYEQFF. The DNA of the CDR3 is TGCAGTGCTAGAGATGTCGGCCGGACTAGCGTCTACGAGCAGTTCTTC.

The CDR3 protein is CASSPRKGQGTDTQYF. CDR3 nucleotides: TGTGCCAGCTCACCACGAAAGGGACAGGGCACAGATACGCAGTATTTT. The chain uses TRBV18 and TRBJ2-3, with TRBD1 identical over 8 bases. V gave up 1 base and J gave up 1 base; unmatched junction bases: 4. The CDR3 covers 16 residues. Germline CDR1 and CDR2: KGHSH and LQKENI.

This chain connects TRBV2 to TRBJ1-2; D possibly corresponds to TRBD1 (6 bases). Per germline, CDR1 SNHLY and CDR2 FYNNEI. The length of the CDR3 is 11 residues. V gave up 10 bases and J gave up 8 bases, with 14 bases separating them. CDR3 loop: CATIRGAGYTF. CDR3 bases: TGTGCCACCATTCGGGGGGCGGGCTACACCTTC.

The rearrangement uses TRBV5-1 and TRBJ2-3; D is undetermined. The CDR3 contains 15 residues. Germline lookup yields CDR1 SGHRS and CDR2 YFSETQ. Trimming stripped 1 base from V and 5 bases from J, with 14 bases between. CDR3 sequence: CASSLTGRVLDTQYF. The DNA of the CDR3 is TGCGCCAGCAGCTTGACGGGTAGGGTTCTAGATACGCAGTATTTT.

This sequence joins TRBV6-1 and TRBJ1-1; TRBD1 aligns across 9 bases. J gave up 6 bases and V 5 bases, and 7 bases lay outside the gene matches. This CDR3 region has 14 residues. Germline assignment: CDR1 MNHNS and CDR2 SASEGT. In DNA form, the CDR3 reads TGTGCCAGCAGTCTCCGGGACAGGGCCCCTGAAGCTTTCTTT. Amino acid sequence: CASSLRDRAPEAFF.